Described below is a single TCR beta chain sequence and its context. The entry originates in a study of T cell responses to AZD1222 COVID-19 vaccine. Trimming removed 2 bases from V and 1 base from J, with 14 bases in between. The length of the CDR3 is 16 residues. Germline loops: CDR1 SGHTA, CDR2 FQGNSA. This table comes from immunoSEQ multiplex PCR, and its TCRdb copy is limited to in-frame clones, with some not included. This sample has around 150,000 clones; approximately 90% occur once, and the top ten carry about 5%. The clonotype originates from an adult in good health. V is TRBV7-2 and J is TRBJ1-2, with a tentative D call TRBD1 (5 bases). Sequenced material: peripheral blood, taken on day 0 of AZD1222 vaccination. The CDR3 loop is CASSLSQGLINYGYTF. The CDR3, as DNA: TGTGCCAGCAGCTTATCGCAGGGCCTTATTAACTATGGCTACACCTTC.